The count of the clone carrying this T cell receptor (beta chain) is one. J was trimmed by 10 bases and V by 6 bases; bases with no gene match: 7. The CDR3 spans 12 residues. Repertoires were generated with immunoSEQ multiplex PCR, while TCRdb's copy carries only in-frame clones and drops some. In the table there are 490,000 or so clones, around nine tenths of which are singletons. The data originate from a study of blood T cell repertoires in COVID-19. Each participant's cohort was designated according to participant-reported clinical history. The sample comprised PBMCs or T cells enriched from blood (not recorded which). The gene calls are TRBV12-3 or TRBV12-4 and TRBJ1-1; 8 nucleotides line up with TRBD1. This sequence originates from a woman aged 60-75 years who had recovered from COVID-19. CDR3 sequence reads: CASRLRQGRAFF. Written as DNA, the CDR3 is TGTGCCAGCAGACTAAGACAGGGGAGAGCTTTCTTT.